The T cell receptor beta chain under discussion was sequenced for a study of blood T cell repertoires in COVID-19. Repertoires were generated with immunoSEQ multiplex PCR, while TCRdb's copy carries only in-frame clones and drops some. This table has approximately 160,000 clones, around nine tenths appearing once. The CDR3 consists of 13 residues. The V and J ends lost 5 bases and 1 base respectively, with 8 bases between them. CDR1 is SNHLY and CDR2 is FYNNEI in the germline V gene. This clonotype was obtained from a man between 60 and 70 years old with COVID-19, enrolled during active disease. The genes are TRBV2 and TRBJ1-1, with D uncertain. Sample: peripheral blood. The CDR3 reads CASSSGENTEAFF. The CDR3 DNA reads TGTGCCAGCAGTTCCGGAGAGAACACTGAAGCTTTCTTT.